This entry is about one T cell receptor (beta chain). This CDR3 contains 15 residues. Germline assignment: CDR1 SGHVS and CDR2 FQNEAQ. Trimming removed 5 bases from V and 7 bases from J, with 17 bases in between. In the study's own analysis: Quantification of nucleated cells was approximated via reference gene primer amplification. Profiling relied on immunoSEQ multiplex PCR, and the TCRdb table lists in-frame clones only, not all of them. The V and J calls and clone size come from that table; D and trimming were worked out from the DNA. The repertoire holds approximately 360,000 clones, with roughly 90% as singletons. This sample was taken from a study of blood T cell repertoires in COVID-19. Study-wide context: Donors in the United States, Italy and Spain gave samples during acute or convalescent COVID-19. PBMCs, B-cell-depleted T cells, or T cells were the source of the cDNA or gDNA that made up the material.

The source is a man in his forties with acute or convalescent COVID-19. The specimen was peripheral blood. The rearrangement uses TRBV7-8 and TRBJ1-4, with a weak D call TRBD1 (6 bases). The CDR3 coding sequence is TGTGCCAGCAGCCCCATGAGGGGGTATCGTGAAAAACTGTTTTTT. It yields the protein CASSPMRGYREKLFF.